This is a list of T cell receptor beta chains from one sample in a study of cytomegalovirus exposure and HLA in healthy donors. The repertoire was sequenced with immunoSEQ multiplex PCR; TCRdb's copy has only in-frame clones and lacks some. Of fewer than 45,000 clones listed, around two thirds are singletons. Sequenced material: PBMCs. The receptors were gathered from a woman in her 30s in good health and CMV-seronegative. Both conserved end residues are part of each CDR3. A D gene is named only where the DNA matches it firmly. Size values are once, few and many counts, or a class for expanded clones, and some rows have none.

>TRBD1|TRBV9|TRBJ2-1|-
TGTGCCAGCAGCACAGGGGCACCCAATGAGCAGTTCTTC
CASSTGAPNEQFF
>-|TRBV6-1|TRBJ2-2|-
TGTGCCAGCAGTGTATTAGTGAACACCGGGGAGCTGTTTTTT
CASSVLVNTGELFF
>TRBD2|TRBV25-1|TRBJ2-5|-
TGTGCCAGCAGGGCCTTTGGGGAGGGAGAGACCCAGTACTTC
CASRAFGEGETQYF
>TRBD1|TRBV6-1|TRBJ2-6|few
TGTGCCAGCAGGGAACGAAAGGGACAGAACCTTGGAAACTCTGGGGCCAACGTCCTGACTTTC
CASRERKGQNLGNSGANVLTF
>-|TRBV6-5|TRBJ1-2|-
TGTGCCAGCAGTTATATGACGGGCTATGGCTACACCTTC
CASSYMTGYGYTF
>-|TRBV2|TRBJ2-7|-
TGTGCCAGCCCTTCCTACGAGCAGTACTTC
CASPSYEQYF
>-|TRBV25-1|TRBJ2-1|-
TGTGCCAGCAGTGAAGCTGTTGTGGGAGCGGAGCAGTTCTTC
CASSEAVVGAEQFF
>TRBD2|TRBV28|TRBJ2-3|-
TGTGCCAGCAGCTCTCCGACTAGCTTCACAGATACGCAGTATTTT
CASSSPTSFTDTQYF
>-|TRBV29-1|TRBJ2-3|-
TGCAGCGTTGGCTCAGGGGTAGCAGATACGCAGTATTTT
CSVGSGVADTQYF
>-|TRBV28|TRBJ2-7|-
TGTGCCAGCAGTCCCTCGGGGTTCTCCTACGAGCAGTACTTC
CASSPSGFSYEQYF
>-|TRBV9|TRBJ2-5|-
TGTGCCAGCAGCGTAGTGGGGGGAGAGACCCAGTACTTC
CASSVVGGETQYF
>TRBD1|TRBV28|TRBJ1-6|-
TGTGCCAGCAGTACACAGGGGCCCGCTCGGGGGTCACCCCTCCACTTT
CASSTQGPARGSPLHF
>TRBD1|TRBV12-5|TRBJ2-7|-
TGTGCTAGTGGACTGGGGACAGGGGGCAACGAGCAGTACTTC
CASGLGTGGNEQYF
>-|TRBV6-5|TRBJ2-1|few
TGTGCCAGCAAACCTAGTTCCCTCTATGAGCAGTTCTTC
CASKPSSLYEQFF
>TRBD2|TRBV10-2|TRBJ2-5|-
TGCGCCAGCAGGGGACTAGCCCCAGAGACCCAGTACTTC
CASRGLAPETQYF
>TRBD1|TRBV10-1|TRBJ2-3|-
TGCGCCAGCAGTGAGCCGGACTCAAGTTGTCGGACAGGGGCTTTGGAAGATACGCAGTATTTT
CASSEPDSSCRTGALEDTQYF
>-|TRBV29-1|TRBJ1-3|once
TGCAGCGTTGAAGATAACACTGGAAACACCATATATTTT
CSVEDNTGNTIYF
>-|TRBV7-2|TRBJ2-2|once
TGTGCCAGCAGTGTTGGTCGGTCCGGGGAGCTGTTTTTT
CASSVGRSGELFF
>TRBD2|TRBV27|TRBJ2-7|once
TGTGCCAGCAGTATGATTAGCGGGAGCCACGAGCAGTACTTC
CASSMISGSHEQYF
>-|TRBV30|TRBJ2-5|-
TGTGCCTGGGGACAAACAAAAGAGACCCAGTACTTC
CAWGQTKETQYF
>-|TRBV6-5|TRBJ2-1|-
TGTGCCAGCAGTCGGCAGGGCGGCAATGAGCAGTTCTTC
CASSRQGGNEQFF
>TRBD2|TRBV7-6|TRBJ2-7|-
TGTGCCAGCAGCCCTCGGGACTACCTCTACGAGCAGTACTTC
CASSPRDYLYEQYF
>TRBD1|TRBV6-1|TRBJ1-5|-
TGTGCCAGCAGGGACAGGGGCATCGTCAATCAGCCCCAGCATTTT
CASRDRGIVNQPQHF
>TRBD1|TRBV4-1|TRBJ2-7|few
TGCGCCAGCAGCCTCGCCCCGGGACAGAATGCTTACGAGCAGTACTTC
CASSLAPGQNAYEQYF
>-|TRBV9|TRBJ2-7|-
TGTGCCAGCAGCGTAGATCAGGTGCCTACCTACGAGCAGTACTTC
CASSVDQVPTYEQYF
>-|TRBV29-1|TRBJ1-5|-
TGCAGCGTAGCAGGCGGGGATCAGCCCCAGCATTTT
CSVAGGDQPQHF
>TRBD1|TRBV6-5|TRBJ2-7|few
TGTGCCAGCAGTCCCCCGGGACAGGTCAGGTATGAGCAGTACTTC
CASSPPGQVRYEQYF
>-|TRBV1|TRBJ1-3|-
TGCACCAGCAGCGAAGTCGGCAGGAAGGCGCCCATATATTTT
CTSSEVGRKAPIYF
>TRBD1|TRBV9|TRBJ1-6|once
TGTGCCAGCAGCGACCAGACAGGGTATAATTCACCCCTCCACTTT
CASSDQTGYNSPLHF
>TRBD1|TRBV10-3|TRBJ1-3|many
TGTGCCATCAGCCGACAGGGGGGCTCTGGAAACACCATATATTTT
CAISRQGGSGNTIYF
>-|TRBV7-7|TRBJ2-1|-
TGTGCCAGCAGCTTAGCTTTCGGTGAGCAGTTCTTC
CASSLAFGEQFF
>-|TRBV29-1|TRBJ1-2|-
TGCAGCGTTGATCGGTTACTAAATTCGGACTATGGCTACACCTTC
CSVDRLLNSDYGYTF
>TRBD1|TRBV6-1|TRBJ2-2|-
TGTGCCAGCAGTGAACTACAGGGGGCCGGCGGGGAGCTGTTTTTT
CASSELQGAGGELFF
>-|TRBV28|TRBJ2-7|-
TGTGCCAGCAGTGGGGGACAAGCTCGCTACGAGCAGTACTTC
CASSGGQARYEQYF
>TRBD2|TRBV6-5|TRBJ2-7|-
TGTGCCAGCAGTTACTCGGGTGGACTAGCGGGTCACGAGCAGTACTTC
CASSYSGGLAGHEQYF
>TRBD2|TRBV5-1|TRBJ2-1|-
TGCGCCAGCAGCTCCGGACTAGCGGGAGGGCCCGTGAACAATGAGCAGTTCTTC
CASSSGLAGGPVNNEQFF
>-|TRBV2|TRBJ2-5|-
TGTGCCAGCAAGGTGGGGCGACAGCAAGAGACCCAGTACTTC
CASKVGRQQETQYF
>TRBD1|TRBV5-1|TRBJ1-3|few
TGCGCCAGCAGCGGAAGGGGGCGCCTTAGAAACACCATATATTTT
CASSGRGRLRNTIYF
>TRBD2|TRBV11-2|TRBJ2-3|-
TGTGCCAGCAGCTTTTGGGCGGGAGGGAGCACAGATACGCAGTATTTT
CASSFWAGGSTDTQYF
>-|TRBV29-1|TRBJ1-2|-
TGCAGCGTTTTTTCTTCCTATGGCTACACCTTC
CSVFSSYGYTF
>-|TRBV5-4|TRBJ2-1|-
TGTGCCAGCAGCGAACCGGGAAACAATGAGCAGTTCTTC
CASSEPGNNEQFF
>-|TRBV19|TRBJ1-5|once
TGTGCCAGTAGTCTCCGACAGCCCAATCAGCCCCAGCATTTT
CASSLRQPNQPQHF
>-|TRBV6-5|TRBJ2-7|-
TGTGCCAGCAGCGGCGGGGACTACGAGCAGTACTTC
CASSGGDYEQYF
>-|TRBV5-1|TRBJ2-3|once
TGCGCCAGCAGCTTGCGAGGGGGAGATACGCAGTATTTT
CASSLRGGDTQYF